These T cell receptor beta chains were read from a single sample in a study of identical twins. TCRdb called the 5' RACE reads again in MiXCR, with one record for every CDR3 protein. The sample lists roughly 1,500,000 distinct CDR3 sequences, about 32% seen once, with about 0.27% in the top ten. The sequencing sample was made of cord blood. The receptors originated from a newborn girl in good health. Each CDR3 is given with its conserved first and last residue. A D gene is named only where the DNA matches it firmly. Only some rows state a clone size, as once, few, many or a class for expanded clones.

TRBJ2-5,few,-,TRBV12-3/TRBV12-4,TGTGCCAGCAGTTTATCGGGTGCGAATGAGCAGTACTTC,CASSLSGANEQYF
TRBJ1-2,few,TRBD1,TRBV20-1,TGCAGTGCTTCGGGACAGGGGGTCTATGGCTACACCTTC,CSASGQGVYGYTF
TRBJ2-7,few,-,TRBV2,TGTGCCAGCAGTGACTTCCCCTACGAGCAGTACTTC,CASSDFPYEQYF
TRBJ2-5,-,TRBD1,TRBV7-6,TGTGCCAGCAGCTTAGCCGAAGGACAGGGGCAGTACTTC,CASSLAEGQGQYF
TRBJ2-1,-,TRBD2,TRBV2,TGTGCCAGCATTAGGGCTAGCGGGATAGTGGGGGGGCACAATGAGCAGTTCTTC,CASIRASGIVGGHNEQFF
TRBJ2-3,-,TRBD1,TRBV28,TGTGCCAGCAGTTTATCCCCCTCGGCAGGGGGTAAGGATACGCAGTATTTT,CASSLSPSAGGKDTQYF
TRBJ1-4,many,TRBD1,TRBV6-6,TGTGCCAGCAGTTACTCGACAGGGGGTAATGAAAAACTGTTTTTT,CASSYSTGGNEKLFF
TRBJ2-7,-,-,TRBV21-1,TGTGCCAGCATCAAGTGGGACAGGAATTACGAGCAGTACTTC,CASIKWDRNYEQYF
TRBJ2-7,-,TRBD2,TRBV2,TGTGCCAGCAGCAAGACTAGCGGATTTACCTACGAGCAGTACTTC,CASSKTSGFTYEQYF
TRBJ2-1,-,TRBD2,TRBV5-1,TGCGCCAGCAGCTTGACTAGCGGGGGGGCCCACAATGAGCAGTTCTTC,CASSLTSGGAHNEQFF
TRBJ1-5,-,-,TRBV20-1,TGCAGTGCGCAGCGGGGGTTTGGCAATCAGCCCCAGCATTTT,CSAQRGFGNQPQHF
TRBJ2-4,few,-,TRBV20-1,TGCAGTGCTACCCTCGGGGTAGCGGAGTCCCTTCAGTACTTC,CSATLGVAESLQYF
TRBJ2-7,few,TRBD2,TRBV7-9,TGTGCCAGCAGCTTACCAGCGGGACCCTACGAGCAGTACTTC,CASSLPAGPYEQYF
TRBJ2-1,-,-,TRBV5-1,TGCGCCAGCAGCTTTATAGCGGTCTACAATGAGCAGTTCTTC,CASSFIAVYNEQFF
TRBJ1-1,-,-,TRBV28,TGTGCCAGCAGTCTATCCGTCGGAGGGGCTGAAGCTTTCTTT,CASSLSVGGAEAFF
TRBJ1-1,-,-,TRBV20-1,TGCAGTGCCTTTCGGTGGGGGGGCGCCCCGAACACTGAAGCTTTCTTT,CSAFRWGGAPNTEAFF
TRBJ2-5,many,TRBD1,TRBV12-3/TRBV12-4,TGTGCCAGCAGTCAGGGGGAAGAAGAGACCCAGTACTTC,CASSQGEEETQYF
TRBJ1-1,few,TRBD1,TRBV29-1,TGCAGCGTTGACGGGACAGGGGAAGCTTTCTTT,CSVDGTGEAFF
TRBJ1-4,-,-,TRBV3-1,TGTGCCAGCAGCGAAGCTGGGCAAAAACTGTTTTTT,CASSEAGQKLFF
TRBJ2-3,few,TRBD2,TRBV29-1,TGCAGCGTTACGCTCGGGTCGGGGGGGACAGATACGCAGTATTTT,CSVTLGSGGTDTQYF
TRBJ2-4,many,TRBD2,TRBV7-2,TGTGCCAGCAGCTTAGCCCCTAGCGGGAGAGCCAAAAACATTCAGTACTTC,CASSLAPSGRAKNIQYF
TRBJ2-1,-,-,TRBV27,TGTGCCAGCAGTTTAACCCCTTCTAGCTCCTACAATGAGCAGTTCTTC,CASSLTPSSSYNEQFF
TRBJ2-3,-,TRBD2,TRBV6-4,TGTGCCAGCAGTGACTCATGGACTAGCGGCACAGATACGCAGTATTTT,CASSDSWTSGTDTQYF
TRBJ2-1,-,TRBD2,TRBV5-1,TGCGCCAGCAGTCGACCGATCGGGACTAGCGTAAACAATGAGCAGTTCTTC,CASSRPIGTSVNNEQFF
TRBJ1-1,-,-,TRBV20-1,TGCAGTGCTAGCCAGGGGCCGATGAACACTGAAGCTTTCTTT,CSASQGPMNTEAFF
TRBJ2-6,-,-,TRBV11-2,TGTGCCAGCAGCAACACGCGGTCTGGGGCCAACGTCCTGACTTTC,CASSNTRSGANVLTF
TRBJ2-3,-,-,TRBV20-1,TGCAGTGCTAGTAACCCCACAGATACGCAGTATTTT,CSASNPTDTQYF
TRBJ1-6,-,-,TRBV2,TGTGCCAGCAGCCAAAGGACCCCCCCACCCCTCCACTTT,CASSQRTPPPLHF
TRBJ1-2,-,-,TRBV3-1,TGTGCCAGCAGCCCACGACGGGGACGTCATGGCTACACCTTC,CASSPRRGRHGYTF